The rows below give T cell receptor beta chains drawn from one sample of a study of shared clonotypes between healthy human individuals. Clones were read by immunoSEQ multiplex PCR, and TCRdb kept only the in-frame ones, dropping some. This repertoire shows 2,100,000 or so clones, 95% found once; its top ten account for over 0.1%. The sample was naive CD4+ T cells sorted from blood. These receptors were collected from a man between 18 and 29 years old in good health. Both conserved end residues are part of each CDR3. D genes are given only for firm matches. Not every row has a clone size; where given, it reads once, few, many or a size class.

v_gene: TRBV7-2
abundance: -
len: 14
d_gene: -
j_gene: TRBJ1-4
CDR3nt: TGTGCCAGCAGCTTAACAGGGAGTAATGAAAAACTGTTTTTT
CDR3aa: CASSLTGSNEKLFF

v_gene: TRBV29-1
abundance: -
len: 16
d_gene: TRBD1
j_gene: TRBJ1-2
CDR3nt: TGCAGCGTTGAAGGTAGAAATGACAGGGAAGGCTATGGCTACACCTTC
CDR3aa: CSVEGRNDREGYGYTF

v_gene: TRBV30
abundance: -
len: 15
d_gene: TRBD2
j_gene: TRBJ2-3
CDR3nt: TGTGCCTGGAGTGTGACTAGCGGGGGGGCTTATACGCAGTATTTT
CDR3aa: CAWSVTSGGAYTQYF

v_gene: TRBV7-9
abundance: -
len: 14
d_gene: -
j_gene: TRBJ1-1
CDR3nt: TGTGCCAGCAGCCAATCGGGAGTGCACACTGAAGCTTTCTTT
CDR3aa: CASSQSGVHTEAFF

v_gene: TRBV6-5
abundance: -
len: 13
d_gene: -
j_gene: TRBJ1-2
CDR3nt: TGTGCCAGCAGGAAAACGGTTGGCTATGGCTACACCTTC
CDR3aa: CASRKTVGYGYTF

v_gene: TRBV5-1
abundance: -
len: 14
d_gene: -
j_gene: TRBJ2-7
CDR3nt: TGCGCCAGCAGCTCGGGGACAAGCTCCTACGAGCAGTACTTC
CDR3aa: CASSSGTSSYEQYF

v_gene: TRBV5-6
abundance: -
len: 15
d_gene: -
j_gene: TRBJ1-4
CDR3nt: TGTGCCAGCAGCTTGGTCCCCGGCGGTAATGAAAAACTGTTTTTT
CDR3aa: CASSLVPGGNEKLFF

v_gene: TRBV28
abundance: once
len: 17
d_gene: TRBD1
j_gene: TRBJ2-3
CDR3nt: TGTGCCAGCGTGGGGACAGGGGGCGCGAAACGCGCAGATACGCAGTATTTT
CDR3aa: CASVGTGGAKRADTQYF

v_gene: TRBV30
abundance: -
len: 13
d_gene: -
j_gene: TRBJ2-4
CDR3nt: TGTGCCTGGAGTTCAGGGGCCAAAAACATTCAGTACTTC
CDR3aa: CAWSSGAKNIQYF

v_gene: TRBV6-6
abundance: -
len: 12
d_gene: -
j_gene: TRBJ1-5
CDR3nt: TGTGCCAGCAGTTACAACTCTCAGCCCCAGCATTTT
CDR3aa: CASSYNSQPQHF

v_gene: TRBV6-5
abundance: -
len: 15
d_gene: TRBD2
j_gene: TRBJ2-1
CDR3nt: TGTGCCAGCAGCCTTGGGGCGGGAGTACACAATGAGCAGTTCTTC
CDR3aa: CASSLGAGVHNEQFF

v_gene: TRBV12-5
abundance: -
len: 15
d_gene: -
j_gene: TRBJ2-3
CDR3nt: TGTGCTAGTGGTTTGGGAAAGGTGAACACAGATACGCAGTATTTT
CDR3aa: CASGLGKVNTDTQYF

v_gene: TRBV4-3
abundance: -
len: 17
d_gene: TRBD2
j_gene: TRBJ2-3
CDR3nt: TGCGCCAGCAGCCAGGAAACTAGCGGGAGGGTCTCAAATACGCAGTATTTT
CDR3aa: CASSQETSGRVSNTQYF

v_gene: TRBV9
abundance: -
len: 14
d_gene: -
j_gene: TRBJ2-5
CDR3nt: TGTGCCAGCAGCGTAGGATTGTCCCAAGAGACCCAGTACTTC
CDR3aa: CASSVGLSQETQYF

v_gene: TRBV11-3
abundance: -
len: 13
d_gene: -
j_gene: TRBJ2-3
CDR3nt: TGTGCCAGCAGCTTAGGCCGTTTGGATACGCAGTATTTT
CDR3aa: CASSLGRLDTQYF

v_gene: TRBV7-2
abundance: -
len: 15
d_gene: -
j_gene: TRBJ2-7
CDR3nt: TGTGCCAGCAGCCCAAGAGGAGGAATACCCTACGAGCAGTACTTC
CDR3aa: CASSPRGGIPYEQYF

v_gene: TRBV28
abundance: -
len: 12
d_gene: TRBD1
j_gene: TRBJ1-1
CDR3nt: TGTGCCAGCAGTCATATGGACAGGGAAGCTTTCTTT
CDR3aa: CASSHMDREAFF

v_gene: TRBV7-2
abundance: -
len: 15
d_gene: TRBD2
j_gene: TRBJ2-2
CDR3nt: TGTGCCAGCAGCTTAAGTAGCGGGATCAGCGGGGAGCTGTTTTTT
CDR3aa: CASSLSSGISGELFF

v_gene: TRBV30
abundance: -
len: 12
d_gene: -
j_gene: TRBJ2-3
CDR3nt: TGTGCCTGGACCCGATATTCAGATACGCAGTATTTT
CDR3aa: CAWTRYSDTQYF

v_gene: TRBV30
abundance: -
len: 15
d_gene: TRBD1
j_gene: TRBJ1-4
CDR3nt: TGTGCCTGGAGTCAAGGACAGGGAAGATTTGAAAAACTGTTTTTT
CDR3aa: CAWSQGQGRFEKLFF

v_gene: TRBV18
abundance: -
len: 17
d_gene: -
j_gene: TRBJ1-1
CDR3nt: TGTGCCAGCTCACCAGGGGGGGTCTATGGTTGGAACACTGAAGCTTTCTTT
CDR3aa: CASSPGGVYGWNTEAFF